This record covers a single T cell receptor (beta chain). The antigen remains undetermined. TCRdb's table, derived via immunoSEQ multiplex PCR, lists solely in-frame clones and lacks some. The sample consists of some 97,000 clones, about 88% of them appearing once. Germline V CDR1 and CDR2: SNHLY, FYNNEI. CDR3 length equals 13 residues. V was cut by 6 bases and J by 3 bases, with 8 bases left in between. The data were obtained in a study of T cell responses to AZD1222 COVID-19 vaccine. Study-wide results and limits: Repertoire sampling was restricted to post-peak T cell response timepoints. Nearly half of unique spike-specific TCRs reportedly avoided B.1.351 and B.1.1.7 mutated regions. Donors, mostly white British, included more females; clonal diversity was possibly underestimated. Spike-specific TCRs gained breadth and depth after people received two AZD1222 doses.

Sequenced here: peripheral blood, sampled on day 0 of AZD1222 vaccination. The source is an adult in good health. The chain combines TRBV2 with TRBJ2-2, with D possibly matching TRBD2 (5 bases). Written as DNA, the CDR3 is TGTGCCAGCAGGCTAGCTTACACCGGGGAGCTGTTTTTT. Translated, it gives CASRLAYTGELFF.